This T cell receptor beta chain was obtained from a study of CD8 T cells in ankylosing spondylitis. Study-wide findings and caveats: Ankylosing spondylitis blood seemed to carry a telltale TCR beta motif made of roughly 8 highly homologous variants. Reportedly, disease-linked clones are significantly enriched in ankylosing spondylitis patients' matched synovial fluid.

Worth noting for this clonotype: What it binds is not known.

Per germline, CDR1 MNHEY and CDR2 SMNVEV (reference sequence). Trimming shortened V by 4 bases and J by 5 bases, and 11 bases separated the two germline ends. The length of the CDR3 is 13 residues. It was by quantitative 5'-RACE with molecular barcodes that TCR beta libraries were made. TCRdb re-analysed the 5' RACE reads in MiXCR, keeping a single row per CDR3 protein. The sample records some 450,000 distinct CDR3 sequences, approximately 17% being singletons. Sequenced: blood, either unsorted or a sorted T cell fraction (not recorded which). The genes are TRBV27 and TRBJ2-5; possible D gene TRBD2, 5 bases. The sequence derives from a male donor with ankylosing spondylitis. This CDR3 is CASSWTGRETQYF. For the CDR3, the DNA is TGTGCCAGCAGTTGGACTGGCCGGGAGACCCAGTACTTC.